The present entry profiles one T cell receptor (beta chain) with its context. Its antigen remains unidentified. In a library made to pick up alpha chains, this beta chain is a stray read with a size that means little. Documented time point: sample taken at primary tumor resection. Sequencing covered unsorted whole RNA taken from tumor, nontumor lung or frozen PBMC. This CDR3 region has 12 residues. Trimming took 9 bases from V and 0 from J, leaving 5 bases between them. Germline CDR1 reads SNHLY; CDR2 reads FYNNEI. These data come from a study of spatial heterogeneity in lung cancer. Study findings and constraints: More often at tumor resection than at routine follow-up, ubiquitous expanded tumor TCRs were detected in the blood.

TCRdb reprocessed the 5' RACE reads with MiXCR, giving one entry per CDR3 protein. Here the sample spans thousands of distinct CDR3 sequences, 30% to 40% being singletons. This TCR was recovered from a male donor with early-stage non-small cell lung cancer. Here the sequenced sample was PBMCs, taken at surgery. The V and J genes are TRBV2 and TRBJ1-4, with D unresolved. Here the CDR3 reads CARGATNEKLFF. The CDR3 bases are TGTGCCAGAGGAGCAACTAATGAAAAACTGTTTTTT.